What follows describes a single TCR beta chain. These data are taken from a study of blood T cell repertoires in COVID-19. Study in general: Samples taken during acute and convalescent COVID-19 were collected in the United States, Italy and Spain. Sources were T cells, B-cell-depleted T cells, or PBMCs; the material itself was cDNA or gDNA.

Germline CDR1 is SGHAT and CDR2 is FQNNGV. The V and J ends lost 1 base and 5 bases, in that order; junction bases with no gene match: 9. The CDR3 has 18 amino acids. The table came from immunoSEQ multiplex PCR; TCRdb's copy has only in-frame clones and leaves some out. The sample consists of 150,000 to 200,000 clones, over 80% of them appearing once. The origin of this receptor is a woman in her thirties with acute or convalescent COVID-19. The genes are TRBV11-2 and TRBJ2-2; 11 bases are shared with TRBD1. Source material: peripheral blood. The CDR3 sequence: CASSLATGDRGVTGELFF. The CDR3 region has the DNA TGTGCCAGCAGCTTAGCGACGGGGGACAGGGGGGTGACCGGGGAGCTGTTTTTT.